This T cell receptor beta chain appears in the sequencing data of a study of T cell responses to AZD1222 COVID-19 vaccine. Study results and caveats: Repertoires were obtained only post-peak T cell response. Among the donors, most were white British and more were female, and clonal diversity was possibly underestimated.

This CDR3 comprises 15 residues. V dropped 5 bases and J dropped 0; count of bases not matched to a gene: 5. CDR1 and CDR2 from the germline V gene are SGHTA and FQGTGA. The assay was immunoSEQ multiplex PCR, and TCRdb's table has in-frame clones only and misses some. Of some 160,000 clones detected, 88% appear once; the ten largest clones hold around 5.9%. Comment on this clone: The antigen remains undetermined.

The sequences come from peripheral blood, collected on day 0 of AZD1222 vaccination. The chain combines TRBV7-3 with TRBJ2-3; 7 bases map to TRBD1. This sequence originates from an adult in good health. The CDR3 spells CASSLRDRSTDTQYF. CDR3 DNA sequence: TGTGCCAGCAGCCTAAGGGACAGAAGCACAGATACGCAGTATTTT.